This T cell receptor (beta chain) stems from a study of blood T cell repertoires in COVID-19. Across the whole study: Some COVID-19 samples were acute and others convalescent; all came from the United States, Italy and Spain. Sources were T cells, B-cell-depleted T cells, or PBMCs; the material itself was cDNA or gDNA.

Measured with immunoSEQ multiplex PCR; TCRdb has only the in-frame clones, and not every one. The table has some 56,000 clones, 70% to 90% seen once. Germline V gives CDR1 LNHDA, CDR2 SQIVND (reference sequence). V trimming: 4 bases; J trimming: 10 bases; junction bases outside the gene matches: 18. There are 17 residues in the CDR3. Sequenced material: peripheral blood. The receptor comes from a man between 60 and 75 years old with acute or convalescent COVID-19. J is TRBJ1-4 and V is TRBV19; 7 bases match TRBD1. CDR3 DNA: TGTGCCAGTAGTACTGGACAGGTGGGCCTCGGTGATGGAAAACTGTTTTTT. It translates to CASSTGQVGLGDGKLFF.